This TCR beta chain was found in a study of CD8+ T cells in alopecia areata. General study results and limits: Clonality was higher in lesional than normal scalp, especially in alopecia totalis/universalis. Sequencing of scalp samples also captures resident alphabeta T cells of normal skin. TCRs were shared less clearly across patients than in mice, possibly for HLA-related reasons.

Remarks on this clone: Its antigen is as yet unknown.

This CDR3 comprises 14 residues. The ends were cut back, 1 base at V and 3 bases at J, with 10 bases in the middle. Germline-derived CDR1 and CDR2 are LGHNA and YNFKEQ. Sorting of CD4+ and CD8+ T cells was performed on PBMCs. Extracted RNA was reverse transcribed into cDNA, the sequencing template. Repertoires were generated with immunoSEQ multiplex PCR, while TCRdb's copy carries only in-frame clones and drops some. The sample holds 140,000 or so clones, around 62% seen once. This clonotype was sampled from a human donor in good health. The chain combines TRBV4-2 with TRBJ2-7; the D gene is possibly TRBD1 (5 bases). The sample consisted of CD8+ T cells sorted from blood. This chain's CDR3 is CASSQARTSYEQYF. The CDR3 DNA reads TGTGCCAGCAGCCAAGCCAGGACAAGCTACGAGCAGTACTTC.